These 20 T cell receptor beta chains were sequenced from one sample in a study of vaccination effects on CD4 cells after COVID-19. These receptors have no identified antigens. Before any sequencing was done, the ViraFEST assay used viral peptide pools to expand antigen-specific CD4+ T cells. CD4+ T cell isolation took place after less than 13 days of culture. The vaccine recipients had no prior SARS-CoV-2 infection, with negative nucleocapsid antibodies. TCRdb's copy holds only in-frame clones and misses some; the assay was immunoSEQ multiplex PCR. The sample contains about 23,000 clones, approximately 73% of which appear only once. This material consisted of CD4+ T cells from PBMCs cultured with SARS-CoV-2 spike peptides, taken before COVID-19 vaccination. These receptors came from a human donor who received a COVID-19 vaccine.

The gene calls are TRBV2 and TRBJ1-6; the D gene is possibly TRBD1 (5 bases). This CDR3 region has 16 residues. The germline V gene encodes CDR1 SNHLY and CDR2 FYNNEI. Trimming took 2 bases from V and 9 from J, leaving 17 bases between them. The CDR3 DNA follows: TGTGCCAGCAGTGAAAATCCCAGGGCGGCGGGTTCACCCCTCCACTTT. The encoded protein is CASSENPRAAGSPLHF.

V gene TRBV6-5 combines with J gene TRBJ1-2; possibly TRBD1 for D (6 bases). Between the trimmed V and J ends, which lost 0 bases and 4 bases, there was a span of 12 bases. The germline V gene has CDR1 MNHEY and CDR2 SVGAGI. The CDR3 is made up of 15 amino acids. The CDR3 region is CASSYSSGGAYGYTF. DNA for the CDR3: TGTGCCAGCAGTTACTCTTCCGGGGGCGCCTATGGCTACACCTTC.

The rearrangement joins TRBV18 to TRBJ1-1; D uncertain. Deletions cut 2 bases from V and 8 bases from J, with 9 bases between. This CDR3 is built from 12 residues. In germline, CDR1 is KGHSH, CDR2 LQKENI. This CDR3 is CASSPDQREAFF. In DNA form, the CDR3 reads TGTGCCAGCTCACCAGATCAACGGGAAGCTTTCTTT. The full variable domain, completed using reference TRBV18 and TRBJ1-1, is NAGVMQNPRHLVRRRGQEARLRCSPMKGHSHVYWYRQLPEEGLKFMVYLQKENIIDESGMPKERFSAEFPKEGPSILRIQQVVRGDSAAYFCASSPDQREAFFGQGTRLTVV.

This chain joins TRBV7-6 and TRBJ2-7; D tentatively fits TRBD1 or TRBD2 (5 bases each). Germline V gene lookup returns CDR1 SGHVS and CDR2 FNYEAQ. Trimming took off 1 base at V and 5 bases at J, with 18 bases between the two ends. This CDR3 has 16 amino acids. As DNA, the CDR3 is TGTGCCAGCAGCTTAGGGGCTTGGGGACCGGGGAACGAGCAGTACTTC. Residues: CASSLGAWGPGNEQYF.

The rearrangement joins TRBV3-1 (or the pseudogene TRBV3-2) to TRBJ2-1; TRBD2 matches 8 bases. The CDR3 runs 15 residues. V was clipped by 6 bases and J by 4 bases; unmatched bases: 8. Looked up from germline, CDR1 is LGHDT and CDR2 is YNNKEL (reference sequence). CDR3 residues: CASSIIAGKYNEQFF. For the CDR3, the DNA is TGTGCCAGCAGTATCATAGCGGGGAAGTACAATGAGCAGTTCTTC.

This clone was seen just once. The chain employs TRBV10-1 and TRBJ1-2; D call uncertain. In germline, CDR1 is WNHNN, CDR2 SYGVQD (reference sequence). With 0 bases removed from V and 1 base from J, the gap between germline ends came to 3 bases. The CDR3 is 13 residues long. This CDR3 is CASSESSNYGYTF. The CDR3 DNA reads TGCGCCAGCAGTGAGTCCAGTAACTATGGCTACACCTTC.

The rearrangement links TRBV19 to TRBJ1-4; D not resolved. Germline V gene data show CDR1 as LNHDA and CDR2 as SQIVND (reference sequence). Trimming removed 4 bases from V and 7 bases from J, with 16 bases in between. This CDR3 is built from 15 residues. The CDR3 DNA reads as TGTGCCAGTAGTACACCCAGGAGAATAGGTGAAAAACTGTTTTTT. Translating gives CASSTPRRIGEKLFF.

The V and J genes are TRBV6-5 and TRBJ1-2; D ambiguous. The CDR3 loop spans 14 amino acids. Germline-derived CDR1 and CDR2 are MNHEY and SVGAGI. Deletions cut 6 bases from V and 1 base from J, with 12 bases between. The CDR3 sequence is CASRGSANNYGYTF. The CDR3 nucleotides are TGTGCCAGCAGGGGATCCGCCAATAACTATGGCTACACCTTC.

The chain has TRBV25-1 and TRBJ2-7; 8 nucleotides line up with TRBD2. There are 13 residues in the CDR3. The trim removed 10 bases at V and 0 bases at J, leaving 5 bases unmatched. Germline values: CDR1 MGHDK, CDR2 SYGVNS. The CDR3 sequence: CATRAGGSYEQYF. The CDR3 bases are TGTGCCACGAGGGCGGGGGGCTCCTACGAGCAGTACTTC.

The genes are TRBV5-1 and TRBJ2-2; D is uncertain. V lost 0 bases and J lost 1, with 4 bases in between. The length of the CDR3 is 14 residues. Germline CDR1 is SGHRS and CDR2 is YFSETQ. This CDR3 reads CASSLDWNTGELFF. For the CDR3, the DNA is TGCGCCAGCAGCTTGGACTGGAACACCGGGGAGCTGTTTTTT.

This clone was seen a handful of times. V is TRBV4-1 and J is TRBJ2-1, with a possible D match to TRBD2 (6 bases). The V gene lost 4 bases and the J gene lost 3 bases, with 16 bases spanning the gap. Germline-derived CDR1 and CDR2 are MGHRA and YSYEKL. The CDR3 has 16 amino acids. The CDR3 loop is CASSLKLGDFYNEQFF. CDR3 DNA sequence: TGCGCCAGCAGCCTAAAATTGGGGGACTTCTACAATGAGCAGTTCTTC.

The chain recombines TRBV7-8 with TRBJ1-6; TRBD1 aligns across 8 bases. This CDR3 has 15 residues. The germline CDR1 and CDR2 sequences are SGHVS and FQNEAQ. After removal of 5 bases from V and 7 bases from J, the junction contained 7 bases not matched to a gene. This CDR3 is CASSRGQGGNSPLHF. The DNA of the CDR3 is TGTGCCAGCAGCCGAGGACAGGGAGGAAATTCACCCCTCCACTTT.

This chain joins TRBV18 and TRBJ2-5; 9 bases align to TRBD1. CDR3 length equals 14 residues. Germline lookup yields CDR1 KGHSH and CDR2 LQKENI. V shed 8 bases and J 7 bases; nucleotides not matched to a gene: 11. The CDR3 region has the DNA TGTGCCAGCAAAACCGGGACAGGGTCCGGGACCCAGTACTTC. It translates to CASKTGTGSGTQYF. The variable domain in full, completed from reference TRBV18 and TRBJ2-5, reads NAGVMQNPRHLVRRRGQEARLRCSPMKGHSHVYWYRQLPEEGLKFMVYLQKENIIDESGMPKERFSAEFPKEGPSILRIQQVVRGDSAAYFCASKTGTGSGTQYFGPGTRLLVL.

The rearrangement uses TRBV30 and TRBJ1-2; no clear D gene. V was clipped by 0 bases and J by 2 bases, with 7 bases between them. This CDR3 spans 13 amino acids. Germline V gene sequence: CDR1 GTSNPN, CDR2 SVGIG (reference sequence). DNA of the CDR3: TGTGCCTGGAGTGTACTCAGAAACTATGGCTACACCTTC. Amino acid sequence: CAWSVLRNYGYTF.

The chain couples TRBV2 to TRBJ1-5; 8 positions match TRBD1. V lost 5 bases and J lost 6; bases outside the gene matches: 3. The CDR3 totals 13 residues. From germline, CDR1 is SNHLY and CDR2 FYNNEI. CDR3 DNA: TGTGCCAGCAGTTTTCAGGGGGCTCAGCCCCAGCATTTT. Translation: CASSFQGAQPQHF.

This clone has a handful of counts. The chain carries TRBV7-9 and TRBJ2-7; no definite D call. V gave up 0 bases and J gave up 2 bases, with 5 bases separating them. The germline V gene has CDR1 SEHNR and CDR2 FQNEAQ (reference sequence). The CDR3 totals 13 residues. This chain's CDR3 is CASSLAGTYEQYF. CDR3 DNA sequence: TGTGCCAGCAGCTTAGCAGGGACCTACGAGCAGTACTTC.

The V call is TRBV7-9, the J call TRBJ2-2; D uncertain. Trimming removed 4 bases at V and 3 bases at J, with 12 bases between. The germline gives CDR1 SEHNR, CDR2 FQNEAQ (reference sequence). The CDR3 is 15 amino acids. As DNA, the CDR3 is TGTGCCAGCAGCTCCATCTCCGGGCACACCGGGGAGCTGTTTTTT. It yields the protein CASSSISGHTGELFF.

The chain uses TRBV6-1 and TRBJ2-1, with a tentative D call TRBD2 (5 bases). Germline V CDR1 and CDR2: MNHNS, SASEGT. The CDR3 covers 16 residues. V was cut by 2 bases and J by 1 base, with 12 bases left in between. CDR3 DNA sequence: TGTGCCAGCAGTGAAATGTACGGGGAATCCTACAATGAGCAGTTCTTC. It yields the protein CASSEMYGESYNEQFF.

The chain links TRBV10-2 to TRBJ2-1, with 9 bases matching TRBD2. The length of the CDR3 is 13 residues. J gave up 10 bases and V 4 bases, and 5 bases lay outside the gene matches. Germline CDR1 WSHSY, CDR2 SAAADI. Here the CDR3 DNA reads TGCGCCAGCAGTGGGTTTAGCGGGGGAGAGCAGTTCTTC. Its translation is CASSGFSGGEQFF.

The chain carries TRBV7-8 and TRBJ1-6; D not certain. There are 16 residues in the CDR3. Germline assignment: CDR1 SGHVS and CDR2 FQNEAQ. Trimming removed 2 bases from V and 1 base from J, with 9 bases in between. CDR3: CASSLQTGSYNSPLHF. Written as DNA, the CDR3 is TGTGCCAGCAGCTTACAGACTGGGTCCTATAATTCACCCCTCCACTTT.